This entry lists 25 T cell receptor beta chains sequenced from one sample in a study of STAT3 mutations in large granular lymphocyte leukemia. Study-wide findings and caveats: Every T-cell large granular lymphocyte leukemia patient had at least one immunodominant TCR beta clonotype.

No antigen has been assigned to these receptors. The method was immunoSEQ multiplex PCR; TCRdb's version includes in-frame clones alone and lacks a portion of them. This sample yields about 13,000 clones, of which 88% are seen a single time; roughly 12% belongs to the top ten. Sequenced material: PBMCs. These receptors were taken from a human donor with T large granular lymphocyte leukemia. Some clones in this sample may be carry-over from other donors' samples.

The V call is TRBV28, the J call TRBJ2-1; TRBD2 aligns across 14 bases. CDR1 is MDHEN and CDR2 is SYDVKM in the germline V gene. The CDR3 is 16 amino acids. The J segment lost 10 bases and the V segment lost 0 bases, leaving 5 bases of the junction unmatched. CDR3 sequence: CASSLWGLAGVTEQFF. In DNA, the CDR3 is TGTGCCAGCAGTTTATGGGGACTAGCGGGAGTAACCGAGCAGTTCTTC.

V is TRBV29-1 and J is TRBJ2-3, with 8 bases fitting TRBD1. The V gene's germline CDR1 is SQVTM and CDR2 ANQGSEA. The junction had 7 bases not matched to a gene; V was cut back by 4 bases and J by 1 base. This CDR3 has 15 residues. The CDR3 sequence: CSVGTPGGGTDTQYF. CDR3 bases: TGCAGCGTTGGAACCCCAGGGGGCGGCACAGATACGCAGTATTTT.

The CDR3 region has the DNA TGTGCCAGCAGCACCGACAGGGATCGGTGGAGGACCCAGTACTTC. This gives the protein CASSTDRDRWRTQYF. The chain joins TRBV7-8 to TRBJ2-5; TRBD1 matches at 7 bases. This CDR3 has 15 residues. J lost 7 bases, V lost 5 bases, and 13 bases had no gene match. The V gene's germline CDR1 is SGHVS and CDR2 FQNEAQ.

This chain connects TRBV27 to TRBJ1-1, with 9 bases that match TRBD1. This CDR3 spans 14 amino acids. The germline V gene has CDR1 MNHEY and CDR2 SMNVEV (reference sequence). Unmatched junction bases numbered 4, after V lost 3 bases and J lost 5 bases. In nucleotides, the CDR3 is TGTGCCAGCAGTTTGGCAGGGACAGGGACTGAAGCTTTCTTT. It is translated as CASSLAGTGTEAFF.

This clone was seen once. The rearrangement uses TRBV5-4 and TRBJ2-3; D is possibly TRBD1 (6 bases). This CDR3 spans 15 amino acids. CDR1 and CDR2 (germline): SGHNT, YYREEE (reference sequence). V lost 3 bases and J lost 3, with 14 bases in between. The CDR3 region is CASSSGTPGTDTQYF. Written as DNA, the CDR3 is TGTGCCAGCAGCTCCGGGACACCCGGGACAGATACGCAGTATTTT.

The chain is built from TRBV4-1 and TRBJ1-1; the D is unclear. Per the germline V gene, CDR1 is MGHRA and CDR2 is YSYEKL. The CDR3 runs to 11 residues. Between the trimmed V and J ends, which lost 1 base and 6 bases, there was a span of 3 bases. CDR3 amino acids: CASSQGSEAFF. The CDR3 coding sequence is TGCGCCAGCAGCCAAGGGTCTGAAGCTTTCTTT.

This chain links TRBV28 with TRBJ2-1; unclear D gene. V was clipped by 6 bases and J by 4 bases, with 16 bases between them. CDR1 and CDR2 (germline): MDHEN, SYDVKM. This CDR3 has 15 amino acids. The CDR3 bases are TGTGCCAGCAGCCGATTCGGGCAGGAATACAATGAGCAGTTCTTC. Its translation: CASSRFGQEYNEQFF.

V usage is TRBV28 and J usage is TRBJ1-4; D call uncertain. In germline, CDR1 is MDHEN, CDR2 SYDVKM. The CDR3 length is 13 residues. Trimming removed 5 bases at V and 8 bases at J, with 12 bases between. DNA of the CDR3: TGTGCCAGCAGTGACGGTTTGGGGGAAAAACTGTTTTTT. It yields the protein CASSDGLGEKLFF.

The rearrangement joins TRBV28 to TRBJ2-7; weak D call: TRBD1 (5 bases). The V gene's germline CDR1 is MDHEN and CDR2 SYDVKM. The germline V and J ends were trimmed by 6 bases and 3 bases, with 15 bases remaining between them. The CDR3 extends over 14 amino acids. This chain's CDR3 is CASSPPGQLYEQYV. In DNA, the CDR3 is TGTGCCAGCAGCCCGCCAGGGCAGCTCTACGAGCAGTACGTC.

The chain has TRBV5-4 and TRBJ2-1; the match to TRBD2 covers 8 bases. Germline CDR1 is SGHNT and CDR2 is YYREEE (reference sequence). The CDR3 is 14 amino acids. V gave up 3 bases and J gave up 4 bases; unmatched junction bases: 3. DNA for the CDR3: TGTGCCAGCAGCTCCGGGGGGGTATACAATGAGCAGTTCTTC. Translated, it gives CASSSGGVYNEQFF.

The CDR3 spells CASKGDSNQPQHF. For the CDR3, the DNA is TGTGCCAGCAAAGGCGATAGCAATCAGCCCCAGCATTTT. The chain couples TRBV6-5 to TRBJ1-5; D call uncertain. V lost 7 bases and J 0 bases, leaving 7 bases between the germline ends. Germline V gives CDR1 MNHEY, CDR2 SVGAGI. This CDR3 is built from 13 residues.

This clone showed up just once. CDR3 sequence: CASGDRVAETQYF. For the CDR3, the DNA is TGTGCCAGCGGGGACAGGGTGGCCGAGACCCAGTACTTC. The chain recombines TRBV6-5 with TRBJ2-5; 9 nucleotides line up with TRBD1. This CDR3 is built from 13 residues. Trimming took 8 bases from V and 5 from J; bases not matched to a gene: 6. The germline V gene encodes CDR1 MNHEY and CDR2 SVGAGI.

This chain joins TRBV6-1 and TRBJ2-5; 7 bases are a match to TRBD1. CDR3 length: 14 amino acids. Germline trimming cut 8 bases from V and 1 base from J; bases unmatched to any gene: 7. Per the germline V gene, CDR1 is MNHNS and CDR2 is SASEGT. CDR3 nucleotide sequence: TGTGCCAGCTGCCTGGGACAGTCCCAAGAGACCCAGTACTTC. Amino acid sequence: CASCLGQSQETQYF.

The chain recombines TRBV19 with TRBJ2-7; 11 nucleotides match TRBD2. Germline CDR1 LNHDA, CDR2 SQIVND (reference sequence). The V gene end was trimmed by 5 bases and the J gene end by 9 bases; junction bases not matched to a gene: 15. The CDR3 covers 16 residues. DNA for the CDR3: TGTGCCAGTAGTTCAAGACTAGCGGGACTTGCTACGGTGCAGTACTTC. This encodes CASSSRLAGLATVQYF.

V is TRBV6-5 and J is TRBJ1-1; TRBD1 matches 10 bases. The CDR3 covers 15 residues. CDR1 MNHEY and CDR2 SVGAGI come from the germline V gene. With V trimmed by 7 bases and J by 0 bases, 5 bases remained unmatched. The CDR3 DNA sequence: TGTGCCAGCACCCAGGGACAGGGGCTGAACACTGAAGCTTTCTTT. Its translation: CASTQGQGLNTEAFF.

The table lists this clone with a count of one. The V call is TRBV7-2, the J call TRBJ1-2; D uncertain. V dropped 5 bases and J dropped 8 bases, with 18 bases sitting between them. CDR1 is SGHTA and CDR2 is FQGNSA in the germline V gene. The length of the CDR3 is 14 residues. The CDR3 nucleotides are TGTGCCAGCAGCCCCAGCCCGGACCGGAGAGGCTACACCTTC. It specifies CASSPSPDRRGYTF. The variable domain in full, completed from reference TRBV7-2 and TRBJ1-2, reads GAGVSQSPSNKVTEKGKDVELRCDPISGHTALYWYRQSLGQGLEFLIYFQGNSAPDKSGLPSDRFSAERTGGSVSTLTIQRTQQEDSAVYLCASSPSPDRRGYTFGSGTRLTVV.

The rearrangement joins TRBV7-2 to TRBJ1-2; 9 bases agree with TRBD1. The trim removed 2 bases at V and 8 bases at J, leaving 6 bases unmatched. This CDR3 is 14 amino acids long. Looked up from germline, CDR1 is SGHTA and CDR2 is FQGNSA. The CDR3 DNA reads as TGTGCCAGCAGCTTAACCCCGGGACAGGGCGGCTACACCTTC. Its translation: CASSLTPGQGGYTF.

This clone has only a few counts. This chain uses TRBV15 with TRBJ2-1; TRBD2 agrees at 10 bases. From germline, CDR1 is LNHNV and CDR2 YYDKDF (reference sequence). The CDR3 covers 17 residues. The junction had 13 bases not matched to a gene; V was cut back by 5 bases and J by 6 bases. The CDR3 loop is CATSARTGTSAPNEQFF. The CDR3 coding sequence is TGTGCCACCAGCGCAAGGACAGGGACTAGCGCCCCCAATGAGCAGTTCTTC. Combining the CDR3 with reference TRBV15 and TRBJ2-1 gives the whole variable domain DAMVIQNPRYQVTQFGKPVTLSCSQTLNHNVMYWYQQKSSQAPKLLFHYYDKDFNNEADTPDNFQSRRPNTSFCFLDIRSPGLGDTAMYLCATSARTGTSAPNEQFFGPGTRLTVL.

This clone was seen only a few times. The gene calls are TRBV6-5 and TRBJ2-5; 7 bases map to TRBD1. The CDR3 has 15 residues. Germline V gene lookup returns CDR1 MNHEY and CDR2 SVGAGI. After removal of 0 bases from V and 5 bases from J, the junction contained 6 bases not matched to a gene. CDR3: CASSYSTGSWETQYF. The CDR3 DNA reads TGTGCCAGCAGTTACTCGACAGGGTCGTGGGAGACCCAGTACTTC.

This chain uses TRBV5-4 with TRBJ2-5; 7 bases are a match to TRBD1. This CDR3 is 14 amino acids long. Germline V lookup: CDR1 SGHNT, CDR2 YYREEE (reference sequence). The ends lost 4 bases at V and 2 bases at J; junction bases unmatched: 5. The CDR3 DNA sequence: TGTGCCAGCAGCCCTGGGACAGCACAAGAGACCCAGTACTTC. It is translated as CASSPGTAQETQYF.

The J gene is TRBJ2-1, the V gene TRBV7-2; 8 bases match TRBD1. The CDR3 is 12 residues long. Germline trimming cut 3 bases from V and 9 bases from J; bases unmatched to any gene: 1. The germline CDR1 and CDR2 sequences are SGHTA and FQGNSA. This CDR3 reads CASSLDRAEQFF. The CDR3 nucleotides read TGTGCCAGCAGCTTGGACAGGGCTGAGCAGTTCTTC. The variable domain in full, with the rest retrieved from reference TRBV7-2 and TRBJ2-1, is GAGVSQSPSNKVTEKGKDVELRCDPISGHTALYWYRQSLGQGLEFLIYFQGNSAPDKSGLPSDRFSAERTGGSVSTLTIQRTQQEDSAVYLCASSLDRAEQFFGPGTRLTVL.

The CDR3 sequence: CASSFRESWDTEAFF. The CDR3, as DNA: TGTGCCAGCAGTTTCCGGGAGAGTTGGGACACTGAAGCTTTCTTT. J is TRBJ1-1 and V is TRBV27, with D uncertain. The CDR3 covers 15 residues. Germline loops: CDR1 MNHEY, CDR2 SMNVEV (reference sequence). V was pared by 3 bases and J by 3 bases, with 14 bases between.

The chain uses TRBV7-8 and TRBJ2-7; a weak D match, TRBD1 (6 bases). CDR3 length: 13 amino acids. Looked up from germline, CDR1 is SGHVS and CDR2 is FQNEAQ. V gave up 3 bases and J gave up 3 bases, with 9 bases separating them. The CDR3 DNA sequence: TGTGCCAGCAGCTTTACGGACAGCTACGAGCAGTACGTC. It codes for CASSFTDSYEQYV.

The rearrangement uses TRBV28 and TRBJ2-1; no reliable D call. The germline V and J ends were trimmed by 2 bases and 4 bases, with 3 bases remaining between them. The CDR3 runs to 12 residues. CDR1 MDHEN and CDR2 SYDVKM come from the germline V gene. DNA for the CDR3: TGTGCCAGCAGTTTAGAGTACAATGAGCAGTTCTTC. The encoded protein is CASSLEYNEQFF.

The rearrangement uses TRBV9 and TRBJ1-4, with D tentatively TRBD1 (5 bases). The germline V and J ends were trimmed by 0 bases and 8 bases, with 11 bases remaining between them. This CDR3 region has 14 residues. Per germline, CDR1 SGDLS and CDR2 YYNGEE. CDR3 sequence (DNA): TGTGCCAGCAGCGTAGATAGGGGAGGGGAAAAACTGTTTTTT. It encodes CASSVDRGGEKLFF. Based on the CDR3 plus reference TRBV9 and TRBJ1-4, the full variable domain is DSGVTQTPKHLITATGQRVTLRCSPRSGDLSVYWYQQSLDQGLQFLIQYYNGEERAKGNILERFSAQQFPDLHSELNLSSLELGDSALYFCASSVDRGGEKLFFGSGTQLSVL.